The 29 T cell receptor beta chains listed next were all sequenced from one sample in a study of blood T cells in healthy people across ages (dated by TCRdb to about 2015). The library was built by means of 5' RACE. Instrument on record: Illumina HiSeq 2500. A second PCR of roughly 6 to 12 cycles was run with a J-beta primer mix and a sample-barcoded 5' primer. Starting from the raw public reads, TCRdb applied fastp trimming at Q25, assembled clones with MiXCR and retained in-frame beta chains. A single entry per CDR3 protein holds the most common genes and DNA from its merged rows. Within this sample are over 1.5 million distinct CDR3 sequences, with 49% of them counted one time only. The top ten hold less than 2.5% of the sample. Material: blood. The receptors here all came from a woman aged 40 to 55 in good health.

This clonotype occurred a few times. The chain carries TRBV20-1 and TRBJ1-2, with TRBD1 identical over 7 bases. This CDR3 has 15 amino acids. Trimming cost V 0 bases and J 4 bases; bases outside gene matches: 8. CDR1 and CDR2 (germline): DFQATT, SNEGSKA (reference sequence). CDR3 residues: CSARDLTGSGYGYTF. CDR3 nucleotides: TGCAGTGCTAGAGATCTGACAGGGTCGGGCTATGGCTACACCTTC.

In its sample, this clonotype was seen a few times. The rearrangement uses TRBV5-1 and TRBJ2-7; 11 positions agree with TRBD2. From germline, CDR1 is SGHRS and CDR2 YFSETQ. CDR3 length equals 15 residues. V shed 2 bases, J shed 2 bases, and the junction held 3 bases outside the gene matches. The CDR3: CASSFRLAGTYEQYF. DNA for the CDR3: TGCGCCAGCAGCTTCAGACTAGCGGGGACCTACGAGCAGTACTTC.

The V gene is TRBV6-2 or TRBV6-3, the J gene TRBJ2-1; tentative D call: TRBD1 (5 bases). V was shortened by 5 bases and J by 2 bases, with 19 bases between the two germline ends. This CDR3 contains 17 residues. Per germline, CDR1 MNHEY and CDR2 SVGEGT. Written as DNA, the CDR3 is TGTGCCAGCAGTACCCCCTCCACAGGCTACCCCTACAATGAGCAGTTCTTC. This sequence encodes CASSTPSTGYPYNEQFF.

This chain joins TRBV20-1 and TRBJ2-3; maybe TRBD1 (6 bases). V was clipped by 3 bases and J by 2 bases, with 12 bases between them. The CDR3 has 14 amino acids. Looked up from germline, CDR1 is DFQATT and CDR2 is SNEGSKA (reference sequence). CDR3 loop: CSARTDSSTDTQYF. The DNA of the CDR3 is TGCAGTGCTAGGACGGACAGCTCCACAGATACGCAGTATTTT.

The chain is built from TRBV20-1 and TRBJ2-1, with 9 positions matching TRBD1. V lost 1 base to trimming and J lost 2 bases; unmatched junction nucleotides: 6. Germline lookup yields CDR1 DFQATT and CDR2 SNEGSKA (reference sequence). The CDR3 runs to 16 residues. Here the CDR3 reads CSARADRGITYNEQFF. DNA of the CDR3: TGCAGTGCTAGAGCCGACAGGGGGATTACCTACAATGAGCAGTTCTTC.

The chain has TRBV20-1 and TRBJ1-5; D is undetermined. CDR3 size: 15 residues. In germline, CDR1 is DFQATT, CDR2 SNEGSKA (reference sequence). Trimming took off 2 bases at V and 9 bases at J, with 20 bases between the two ends. The CDR3 region is CSARIPGDYFRPQHF. DNA for the CDR3: TGCAGTGCTAGAATCCCCGGTGACTATTTCAGGCCCCAGCATTTT.

This clonotype showed up just a few times. The rearrangement joins TRBV18 to TRBJ2-5, with D hard to call. The V and J ends lost 2 bases and 0 bases respectively, with 7 bases between them. Germline V gene sequence: CDR1 KGHSH, CDR2 LQKENI. The CDR3 loop spans 14 amino acids. CDR3 residues: CASSPTLYQETQYF. Written as DNA, the CDR3 is TGTGCCAGCTCACCAACTCTGTACCAAGAGACCCAGTACTTC.

This chain uses TRBV6-2 or TRBV6-3 with TRBJ2-6; tentative D call: TRBD1 (5 bases). The CDR3 contains 18 residues. Trimming removed 2 bases from V and 0 bases from J, with 14 bases in between. Germline values: CDR1 MNHEY, CDR2 SVGEGT. CDR3 loop: CASSYDIGANSGANVLTF. The CDR3 bases are TGTGCCAGCAGTTACGATATAGGGGCAAACTCTGGGGCCAACGTCCTGACTTTC.

The rearrangement uses TRBV5-1 and TRBJ2-1; D is undetermined. Germline V lookup: CDR1 SGHRS, CDR2 YFSETQ. Between the trimmed V and J ends, which lost 0 bases and 0 bases, there was a span of 7 bases. The CDR3 spans 15 residues. CDR3 region: CASSLGIYSYNEQFF. DNA for the CDR3: TGCGCCAGCAGCTTGGGGATTTACTCCTACAATGAGCAGTTCTTC.

The chain is built from TRBV28 and TRBJ1-2, with no clear D. The CDR3 runs to 13 residues. Germline CDR1 is MDHEN and CDR2 is SYDVKM. V was shortened by 8 bases and J by 0 bases, with 10 bases between the two germline ends. Here the CDR3 reads CASVGQPNYGYTF. The CDR3 bases are TGTGCCAGCGTAGGTCAGCCTAACTATGGCTACACCTTC.

This clonotype was seen only a few times. This chain connects TRBV7-8 to TRBJ1-2; D remains ambiguous. The CDR3 is made up of 14 amino acids. Germline V gene lookup returns CDR1 SGHVS and CDR2 FQNEAQ. The V end was cut by 1 base, the J end by 4 bases, with 10 bases between. The CDR3 DNA follows: TGTGCCAGCAGCTTAGGGTTCGGTTCCTATGGCTACACCTTC. It is translated as CASSLGFGSYGYTF.

This clonotype came up a few times. The V call is TRBV28, the J call TRBJ2-7; D not resolved. Trimming took off 1 base at V and 2 bases at J, with 18 bases between the two ends. Germline V CDR1 and CDR2: MDHEN, SYDVKM. The CDR3 has 17 residues. CDR3 protein: CASSLFWRRRIPYEQYF. In DNA form, the CDR3 reads TGTGCCAGCAGTTTATTTTGGCGTCGAAGAATACCCTACGAGCAGTACTTC. The whole variable domain, filled in from reference TRBV28 and TRBJ2-7, reads DVKVTQSSRYLVKRTGEKVFLECVQDMDHENMFWYRQDPGLGLRLIYFSYDVKMKEKGDIPEGYSVSREKKERFSLILESASTNQTSMYLCASSLFWRRRIPYEQYFGPGTRLTVT.

This sequence joins TRBV7-2 and TRBJ1-1; 7 bases are a match to TRBD1. There are 15 residues in the CDR3. CDR1 and CDR2 from the germline V gene are SGHTA and FQGNSA. With 3 bases clipped from V and 6 bases from J, the junction kept 10 bases outside the gene matches. The CDR3 DNA reads TGTGCCAGCAGCTTGGCGAGACAGGGAGGCCCTGAAGCTTTCTTT. Its protein is CASSLARQGGPEAFF.

This clonotype was recorded a few times. The chain employs TRBV7-2 and TRBJ2-1, with TRBD2 identical over 9 bases. Germline V gives CDR1 SGHTA, CDR2 FQGNSA. Unmatched junction bases numbered 7, after V lost 0 bases and J lost 7 bases. The CDR3 runs to 16 residues. As DNA, the CDR3 is TGTGCCAGCAGCTTAGCTTATAGCGGGGGCACAAATGAGCAGTTCTTC. Encoded protein: CASSLAYSGGTNEQFF.

V usage is TRBV28 and J usage is TRBJ2-1; D not certain. The J call is doubtful: the DNA matches TRBJ2-7 better. CDR1 MDHEN and CDR2 SYDVKM come from the germline V gene. The CDR3 sequence is 13 residues long. Here the CDR3 reads CASTGGTYNEQYF. The DNA of the CDR3 is TGTGCCAGCACTGGCGGAACCTACAATGAGCAGTACTTC.

This clonotype was detected a few times. The gene calls are TRBV4-2 and TRBJ1-5, with D unresolved. The germline V gene has CDR1 LGHNA and CDR2 YNFKEQ. This CDR3 region has 12 residues. V was clipped by 3 bases and J by 3 bases, with 3 bases between them. The CDR3 loop is CASSHANQPQHF. CDR3 nucleotides: TGTGCCAGCAGCCATGCCAATCAGCCCCAGCATTTT.

The gene calls are TRBV6-6 and TRBJ1-2, with D perhaps TRBD1 (5 bases). Germline assignment: CDR1 MNHNY and CDR2 SVGAGI (reference sequence). CDR3 length equals 16 residues. Between the trimmed V and J ends, which lost 1 base and 1 base, there was a span of 13 bases. This chain's CDR3 is CASSYWKGPSNYGYTF. DNA for the CDR3: TGTGCCAGCAGTTACTGGAAGGGGCCGAGTAACTATGGCTACACCTTC.

This clonotype was found a few times. The chain uses TRBV27 and TRBJ2-7; tentative D call: TRBD2 (6 bases). The CDR3 runs 14 residues. V was clipped by 7 bases and J by 2 bases, with 15 bases between them. The V gene's germline CDR1 is MNHEY and CDR2 SMNVEV (reference sequence). CDR3 amino acids: CASTLHGGTYEQYF. The CDR3 DNA reads as TGTGCCAGCACCCTTCACGGGGGTACCTACGAGCAGTACTTC.

The chain is built from TRBV20-1 and TRBJ1-2; possibly TRBD1 for D (6 bases). Trimming stripped 6 bases from V and 4 bases from J, with 15 bases between. The germline gives CDR1 DFQATT, CDR2 SNEGSKA (reference sequence). This CDR3 spans 13 amino acids. DNA for the CDR3: TGCAGTGCCACCCAACAGGGATTCTATGGCTACACCTTC. Translated: CSATQQGFYGYTF.

The chain is built from TRBV12-3 or TRBV12-4 and TRBJ1-2; TRBD1 might be the D (6 bases). The CDR3 consists of 15 residues. V lost 7 bases and J lost 1, with 16 bases in between. Here the CDR3 DNA reads TGTGCCAGCACTCGCAGGGGAATACTTAACTATGGCTACACCTTC. Translation gives CASTRRGILNYGYTF.

This clonotype has a handful of counts. The chain has TRBV20-1 and TRBJ2-7; D unresolved. CDR1 and CDR2 from the germline V gene are DFQATT and SNEGSKA (reference sequence). With 0 bases removed from V and 5 bases from J, the gap between germline ends came to 14 bases. CDR3 length: 14 amino acids. In nucleotides, the CDR3 is TGCAGTGCTAGAGATTGGCTCCGCCCCGACGAGCAGTACTTC. It translates to CSARDWLRPDEQYF.

The genes are TRBV20-1 and TRBJ1-5, with D tentatively TRBD1 (6 bases). The V end was cut by 5 bases, the J end by 10 bases, with 21 bases between. The CDR3 has 14 residues. Per the germline V gene, CDR1 is DFQATT and CDR2 is SNEGSKA (reference sequence). CDR3 residues: CSAGLGTQDPPQHF. CDR3 DNA sequence: TGCAGTGCTGGGTTGGGGACACAGGACCCCCCCCAGCATTTT.

This sequence joins TRBV3-1 and TRBJ1-5; no clear D. V lost 0 bases to trimming and J lost 9 bases, with 9 bases between them. The CDR3 covers 13 residues. Germline CDR1 is LGHDT and CDR2 is YNNKEL (reference sequence). The CDR3 sequence: CASSQDRLRPQHF. CDR3 sequence (DNA): TGTGCCAGCAGCCAAGATCGATTGAGGCCCCAGCATTTT.

The count of this clonotype is one. CDR3 residues: CASSQDLLLAGASRNEQFF. CDR3 nucleotides: TGTGCCAGCAGCCAAGATCTTTTACTAGCGGGGGCGTCTCGTAATGAGCAGTTCTTC. The chain recombines TRBV3-1 with TRBJ2-1; 11 positions agree with TRBD2. The germline V gene has CDR1 LGHDT and CDR2 YNNKEL (reference sequence). The length of the CDR3 is 19 residues. J lost 7 bases, V lost 0 bases, and 14 bases had no gene match.

The V gene is TRBV4-3, the J gene TRBJ1-1; tentatively, D is TRBD1 (5 bases). Per the germline V gene, CDR1 is LGHNA and CDR2 is YSLEER. V was clipped by 1 base and J by 5 bases, with 14 bases between them. The length of the CDR3 is 15 residues. The CDR3 loop reads CASSQGPSGGTEAFF. DNA of the CDR3: TGCGCCAGCAGCCAAGGCCCGAGTGGGGGAACTGAAGCTTTCTTT.

This rearrangement joins TRBV20-1 to TRBJ1-4; no clear D gene. Germline V gene sequence: CDR1 DFQATT, CDR2 SNEGSKA (reference sequence). V lost 0 bases and J 6 bases, leaving 8 bases between the germline ends. This CDR3 contains 13 residues. The chain's CDR3 is CSAREDSYEKLFF. The CDR3 DNA reads as TGCAGTGCTAGAGAGGATAGCTATGAAAAACTGTTTTTT.

This clonotype was seen a handful of times. This sequence joins TRBV14 and TRBJ2-7; TRBD1 agrees at 7 bases. Germline loops: CDR1 SGHDN, CDR2 FVKESK. The CDR3 totals 16 residues. V shed 4 bases and J 1 base; nucleotides not matched to a gene: 10. For the CDR3, the DNA is TGTGCCAGCAGCCTCCAATGGAAGGGGGCATCCTACGAGCAGTACTTC. Protein sequence: CASSLQWKGASYEQYF.

This clonotype was seen a few times. V is TRBV20-1 and J is TRBJ1-2, with D maybe TRBD1 (6 bases). The CDR3 is 14 residues long. The ends were cut back, 6 bases at V and 4 bases at J, with 18 bases in the middle. Looked up from germline, CDR1 is DFQATT and CDR2 is SNEGSKA (reference sequence). The DNA of the CDR3 is TGCAGTGCCCCTGGGACATCTCTTCGCTATGGCTACACCTTC. It codes for CSAPGTSLRYGYTF.

The rearrangement links TRBV27 to TRBJ1-4, with D perhaps TRBD1 (6 bases). The CDR3 consists of 15 residues. V lost 5 bases and J lost 8, with 18 bases in between. Germline V gene sequence: CDR1 MNHEY, CDR2 SMNVEV (reference sequence). The DNA for the CDR3 is TGTGCCAGCAGTCTACGACCCAGGGGTCGGGAAAAACTGTTTTTT. This translates into CASSLRPRGREKLFF.